These T cell receptor beta chains were read from a single sample in a study of CD8 T cells in ankylosing spondylitis. Via MiXCR, TCRdb re-called the 5' RACE reads, giving one row per CDR3 protein. The repertoire has about 340,000 distinct CDR3 sequences, approximately 15% of them found once; the top ten carry less than 1.1%. The specimen sequenced was blood, either unsorted or a sorted T cell fraction (not recorded which). These receptors were taken from a male donor with ankylosing spondylitis or in good health (not recorded which). Each CDR3 is given with its conserved first and last residue. Fields, in order: clone size, J gene, V gene, D gene, CDR3 protein, CDR3 DNA. The D gene is left open where the match is weak. Clone size is stated in some rows and not others, as once, few, many or a class when expanded.

size: few; J: TRBJ2-3; V: TRBV7-2; D: TRBD2; CDR3: CASSLFLAGSTDTQYF; DNA: TGTGCCAGCAGCTTGTTCCTAGCGGGCAGCACAGATACGCAGTATTTT
size: .; J: TRBJ2-2; V: TRBV20-1; D: TRBD2; CDR3: CSARRPLAGALNTGELFF; DNA: TGCAGTGCTAGAAGGCCACTAGCGGGGGCCTTGAACACCGGGGAGCTGTTTTTT
size: few; J: TRBJ1-1; V: TRBV5-6; D: .; CDR3: CASSSLPAGTTEAFF; DNA: TGTGCCAGCAGCTCCCTCCCAGCAGGGACCACTGAAGCTTTCTTT
size: few; J: TRBJ1-1; V: TRBV2; D: .; CDR3: CASSLDGSEAFF; DNA: TGTGCCAGCAGTTTGGACGGATCTGAAGCTTTCTTT
size: few; J: TRBJ1-5; V: TRBV12-3/TRBV12-4; D: .; CDR3: CASSLGSGPNQPQHF; DNA: TGTGCCAGCAGTTTAGGGTCAGGACCCAATCAGCCCCAGCATTTT
size: many; J: TRBJ1-5; V: TRBV12-3/TRBV12-4; D: .; CDR3: CASSLQGQPQHF; DNA: TGTGCCAGCAGTCTCCAAGGACAGCCCCAGCATTTT
size: .; J: TRBJ2-3; V: TRBV20-1; D: TRBD2; CDR3: CSARVLAADTQYF; DNA: TGCAGTGCTAGAGTTCTAGCGGCAGATACGCAGTATTTT
size: few; J: TRBJ2-3; V: TRBV12-3/TRBV12-4; D: TRBD1; CDR3: CASTRDRSTDTQYF; DNA: TGTGCCAGCACCCGGGACAGGAGCACAGATACGCAGTATTTT
size: .; J: TRBJ2-7; V: TRBV25-1; D: .; CDR3: CASSEAGAYEQYF; DNA: TGTGCCAGCAGTGAGGCAGGGGCCTACGAGCAGTACTTC
size: .; J: TRBJ2-7; V: TRBV11-3; D: .; CDR3: CASSLTGIVSDEQYF; DNA: TGTGCCAGCAGCCTTACAGGGATCGTTTCCGACGAGCAGTACTTC
size: .; J: TRBJ2-3; V: TRBV27; D: TRBD1; CDR3: CASSYRAGGADTQYF; DNA: TGTGCCAGCAGTTATCGGGCAGGGGGCGCAGATACGCAGTATTTT
size: .; J: TRBJ1-1; V: TRBV20-1; D: .; CDR3: CSARTGGPMNTEAFF; DNA: TGCAGTGCGCGGACGGGAGGCCCCATGAACACTGAAGCTTTCTTT
size: many; J: TRBJ2-3; V: TRBV5-1; D: TRBD2; CDR3: CASANVAGGFSTDTQYF; DNA: TGCGCCAGCGCCAACGTAGCGGGGGGCTTTAGCACAGATACGCAGTATTTT
size: .; J: TRBJ2-7; V: TRBV20-1; D: .; CDR3: CSARRGLPSTEQYF; DNA: TGCAGTGCTAGACGAGGGCTACCCTCCACCGAGCAGTACTTC
size: .; J: TRBJ2-3; V: TRBV4-1; D: .; CDR3: CASSQDKLADTQYF; DNA: TGCGCCAGCAGCCAAGATAAATTGGCAGATACGCAGTATTTT
size: .; J: TRBJ2-5; V: TRBV4-2; D: .; CDR3: CASSPIVGPETQYF; DNA: TGTGCCAGCAGCCCTATTGTGGGCCCGGAGACCCAGTACTTC
size: few; J: TRBJ1-2; V: TRBV7-9; D: .; CDR3: CASSWGGQNYGYTF; DNA: TGTGCCAGCAGCTGGGGCGGACAGAACTATGGCTACACCTTC
size: .; J: TRBJ2-5; V: TRBV10-3; D: .; CDR3: CAIARGVGETQYF; DNA: TGTGCCATCGCCCGGGGAGTCGGAGAGACCCAGTACTTC
size: many; J: TRBJ1-1; V: TRBV4-2; D: .; CDR3: CASSQDRGRENTEAFF; DNA: TGTGCCAGCAGCCAAGATCGAGGGAGGGAAAACACTGAAGCTTTCTTT
size: many; J: TRBJ1-5; V: TRBV10-2; D: .; CDR3: CAVQGNGQPQHF; DNA: TGCGCCGTTCAGGGGAACGGCCAGCCCCAGCATTTT
size: .; J: TRBJ2-5; V: TRBV10-3; D: .; CDR3: CAISEAASGRVTQYF; DNA: TGTGCCATCAGTGAGGCAGCGTCGGGGCGAGTGACCCAGTACTTC
size: .; J: TRBJ2-2; V: TRBV20-1; D: TRBD1; CDR3: CSATPTGAVTGELFF; DNA: TGCAGTGCCACCCCGACAGGGGCTGTCACCGGGGAGCTGTTTTTT
size: .; J: TRBJ1-1; V: TRBV5-1; D: TRBD1; CDR3: CASSPSDRGKAFF; DNA: TGCGCCAGCAGCCCCTCCGACAGGGGAAAAGCTTTCTTT
size: few; J: TRBJ2-3; V: TRBV6-5; D: TRBD2; CDR3: CASSYQLAGKGDTQYF; DNA: TGTGCCAGCAGTTACCAACTAGCGGGGAAAGGAGATACGCAGTATTTT
size: few; J: TRBJ2-2; V: TRBV12-3/TRBV12-4; D: TRBD1; CDR3: CASSILTGVGGELFF; DNA: TGTGCCAGCAGTATCCTGACAGGGGTCGGCGGGGAGCTGTTTTTT
size: few; J: TRBJ2-3; V: TRBV27; D: .; CDR3: CASSLQGYTTQYF; DNA: TGTGCCAGCAGTTTACAAGGTTATACTACGCAGTATTTT
size: .; J: TRBJ2-7; V: TRBV7-9; D: .; CDR3: CASSLAGIYYEQYF; DNA: TGTGCCAGCAGCTTAGCCGGGATCTACTACGAGCAGTACTTC
size: .; J: TRBJ2-2; V: TRBV6-5; D: .; CDR3: CASSNPGYANTGELFF; DNA: TGTGCCAGCAGTAACCCTGGGTATGCTAACACCGGGGAGCTGTTTTTT
size: few; J: TRBJ2-5; V: TRBV14; D: TRBD2; CDR3: CASSQDWASGEETQYF; DNA: TGTGCCAGCAGCCAAGATTGGGCTAGCGGGGAAGAGACCCAGTACTTC